What follows are 16 T cell receptor beta chains derived from one specimen sequenced in a study of technical replicates of blood from several donors. TCRdb's copy holds only in-frame clones and misses some; the assay was immunoSEQ multiplex PCR. The sample lists about 100,000 clones, around 96% occurring once. The sample comprised T cells isolated from PBMCs. All receptors come from a human donor in good health.

CDR3 sequence: CASSLETGGSYEQYF. CDR3 sequence (DNA): TGCGCCAGCAGCTTGGAAACAGGGGGCAGCTACGAGCAGTACTTC. The rearrangement joins TRBV5-1 to TRBJ2-7; 9 nucleotides agree with TRBD1. The CDR3 length is 15 residues. V shed 0 bases, J shed 3 bases, and the junction held 4 bases outside the gene matches. The germline CDR1 and CDR2 sequences are SGHRS and YFSETQ.

The V and J genes are TRBV5-1 and TRBJ2-2; 8 nucleotides line up with TRBD1. The germline V gene encodes CDR1 SGHRS and CDR2 YFSETQ. There are 15 residues in the CDR3. V shed 2 bases and J 3 bases; nucleotides not matched to a gene: 3. CDR3 region: CASSFGTGYTGELFF. DNA for the CDR3: TGCGCCAGCAGCTTCGGGACAGGCTACACCGGGGAGCTGTTTTTT.

CDR3 DNA sequence: TGTGCCAGCTCACCTGAACAGGGGGATCAGCCCCAGCATTTT. It codes for CASSPEQGDQPQHF. This rearrangement joins TRBV18 to TRBJ1-5, with TRBD1 matching over 8 bases. Losses at the gene ends were 3 bases for V and 5 bases for J; bases not matched to a gene: 3. CDR1 KGHSH and CDR2 LQKENI come from the germline V gene. The length of the CDR3 is 14 residues. Together with reference TRBV18 and TRBJ1-5, the CDR3 gives the full variable domain: NAGVMQNPRHLVRRRGQEARLRCSPMKGHSHVYWYRQLPEEGLKFMVYLQKENIIDESGMPKERFSAEFPKEGPSILRIQQVVRGDSAAYFCASSPEQGDQPQHFGDGTRLSIL.

The chain couples TRBV7-6 to TRBJ1-3; possibly TRBD1 for D (6 bases). CDR3 length: 14 residues. CDR1 is SGHVS, CDR2 FNYEAQ, per germline. Trimming took 5 bases from V and 2 from J, leaving 10 bases between them. The CDR3 loop is CASSPQGPGNTIYF. The CDR3, as DNA: TGTGCCAGCAGCCCACAGGGTCCTGGAAACACCATATATTTT.

This chain joins TRBV6-5 and TRBJ1-1; no reliable D call. The germline gives CDR1 MNHEY, CDR2 SVGAGI. The V end was cut by 4 bases, the J end by 0 bases, with 3 bases between. The CDR3 consists of 12 residues. The chain's CDR3 is CASSSMNTEAFF. Written as DNA, the CDR3 is TGTGCCAGCAGTTCCATGAACACTGAAGCTTTCTTT.

This chain uses TRBV29-1 with TRBJ2-7, with 8 bases identical to TRBD2. The J segment lost 1 base and the V segment lost 3 bases, leaving 11 bases of the junction unmatched. The germline V gene encodes CDR1 SQVTM and CDR2 ANQGSEA. CDR3 length: 16 amino acids. The CDR3 coding sequence is TGCAGCGTTGATAGCTCCGGGACTAGGGGATCCTACGAGCAGTACTTC. Translating it yields CSVDSSGTRGSYEQYF.

The gene calls are TRBV7-6 and TRBJ2-2; no definite D call. CDR1 SGHVS and CDR2 FNYEAQ come from the germline V gene. V lost 5 bases, J lost 0 bases, and 4 bases lay in between. This CDR3 comprises 13 residues. CDR3 nucleotides: TGTGCCAGCAGCAACTCGAACACCGGGGAGCTGTTTTTT. Translating gives CASSNSNTGELFF. Looking up the rest from reference TRBV7-6 and TRBJ2-2 gives the full variable domain: GAGVSQSPRYKVTKRGQDVALRCDPISGHVSLYWYRQALGQGPEFLTYFNYEAQQDKSGLPNDRFSAERPEGSISTLTIQRTEQRDSAMYRCASSNSNTGELFFGEGSRLTVL.

The chain combines TRBV18 with TRBJ2-1, with D perhaps TRBD1 (6 bases). Trimming took off 6 bases at V and 3 bases at J, with 12 bases between the two ends. CDR1 is KGHSH and CDR2 is LQKENI in the germline V gene. This CDR3 spans 14 amino acids. The CDR3 nucleotides are TGTGCCAGCTCCCCGGGGACATACTACAATGAGCAGTTCTTC. Amino acid sequence: CASSPGTYYNEQFF.

On this clone: The germline gene is not matched at one end of the junction; a read error may be the cause. CDR3 bases: TGTGCTAGCAGCTTGCAAACGGGGTATGGCACCGGGGAGCTGTTTTTT. This encodes CASSLQTGYGTGELFF. The V and J genes are TRBV7-7 and TRBJ2-2; the D gene is possibly TRBD2 (5 bases). CDR3 size: 16 residues. Germline CDR1 reads SSHAT; CDR2 reads FNYEAQ (reference sequence).

V gene TRBV7-5 combines with J gene TRBJ1-1. TRBV7-5 is a pseudogene segment. The CDR3 covers 17 residues. The CDR3 region is CVRRFKWGGEQYTEAFF. The CDR3 DNA reads as TGTGTCAGAAGATTTAAGTGGGGGGGCGAGCAGTACACTGAAGCTTTCTTT.

This chain links TRBV27 with TRBJ2-5; 7 bases match TRBD2. CDR3 length equals 15 residues. V was pared by 4 bases and J by 1 base, with 6 bases of the junction left unmatched. The V gene's germline CDR1 is MNHEY and CDR2 SMNVEV (reference sequence). CDR3: CASSSGPGGQETQYF. The CDR3 nucleotides are TGTGCCAGCAGTTCCGGACCGGGGGGCCAAGAGACCCAGTACTTC.

J is TRBJ2-3 and V is TRBV18; 11 bases are a match to TRBD2. The CDR3 has 18 residues. The germline gives CDR1 KGHSH, CDR2 LQKENI. V lost 0 bases and J lost 4; bases outside the gene matches: 9. CDR3 sequence (DNA): TGTGCCAGCTCACCACCTATTGGGACTAGCGGAGAGGCAGATACGCAGTATTTT. This encodes CASSPPIGTSGEADTQYF.

V and J are TRBV4-1 and TRBJ2-7, with 8 bases that match TRBD2. CDR3 length: 16 amino acids. Per the germline V gene, CDR1 is MGHRA and CDR2 is YSYEKL. The V segment lost 1 base and the J segment 4 bases; nucleotides outside the gene matches: 9. The CDR3 here is CASSQGGSGRSYEQYF. DNA of the CDR3: TGCGCCAGCAGCCAAGGGGGAAGCGGGAGAAGTTACGAGCAGTACTTC.

V is TRBV7-9 and J is TRBJ1-5; maybe TRBD1 (6 bases). Trimming shortened V by 4 bases and J by 7 bases, and 14 bases separated the two germline ends. CDR3 length: 14 amino acids. Germline V gene sequence: CDR1 SEHNR, CDR2 FQNEAQ (reference sequence). DNA for the CDR3: TGTGCCAGCAGCTCGGGTGGGGGGGGCCAGCCCCAGCATTTT. Translation gives CASSSGGGGQPQHF. Full variable domain (missing parts from reference TRBV7-9 and TRBJ1-5): DTGVSQNPRHKITKRGQNVTFRCDPISEHNRLYWYRQTLGQGPEFLTYFQNEAQLEKSRLLSDRFSAERPKGSFSTLEIQRTEQGDSAMYLCASSSGGGGQPQHFGDGTRLSIL.

This clone was seen once. The J gene is TRBJ1-1, the V gene TRBV18; TRBD1 matches 8 bases. The junction had 6 bases not matched to a gene; V was cut back by 4 bases and J by 5 bases. The CDR3 consists of 14 residues. Germline V CDR1 and CDR2: KGHSH, LQKENI. The CDR3 sequence is CASSLRTGQTEAFF. The CDR3, as DNA: TGTGCCAGCTCACTGCGGACAGGGCAAACTGAAGCTTTCTTT.

V is TRBV6-5 and J is TRBJ1-1; D call uncertain. The CDR3 has 14 amino acids. V was pared by 6 bases and J by 2 bases, with 13 bases between. Looked up from germline, CDR1 is MNHEY and CDR2 is SVGAGI. The CDR3 reads CASRRATSNTEAFF. In DNA, the CDR3 is TGTGCCAGCAGGAGGGCAACAAGTAACACTGAAGCTTTCTTT.